Sequencing of this T cell receptor (beta chain) was carried out in a study of control samples from healthy donors and cancer patients. Here immunoSEQ multiplex PCR was the method, and the copy in TCRdb shows in-frame clones only, minus some. The profile shows 74,000 or so clones, approximately 90% of them singletons. Sequenced material: blood. The clonotype was recovered from a man between 45 and 60 years old in good health.

CDR3 residues: CATSEGPFTGANTEAFF. In nucleotides, the CDR3 is TGTGCCACCAGTGAAGGCCCCTTTACAGGGGCCAACACTGAAGCTTTCTTT. This chain links TRBV24-1 with TRBJ1-1; 7 bases match TRBD1. The CDR3 has 17 amino acids. CDR1 is KGHDR, CDR2 SFDVKD, per germline. V lost 4 bases to trimming and J lost 2 bases; unmatched junction nucleotides: 12.